This T cell receptor beta chain was captured by sequencing in a study of cytomegalovirus exposure and HLA in healthy donors. The wider study: Earlier sequencing of about 200 million T cells yielded nearly 120 million unique TCR beta sequences.

Regarding the study as a whole: The likely origin of a cluster of highly shared sequence variants was a sequencing artifact.

Regarding this clone: No antigen is known for it.

PCR employed 60 Vbeta and 13 Jbeta primers. TCRdb's table, derived via immunoSEQ multiplex PCR, lists solely in-frame clones and lacks some. The table records about 130,000 clones, around 74% of them present only once. With 0 bases removed from V and 9 bases from J, the gap between germline ends came to 15 bases. The germline CDR1 and CDR2 sequences are ENHRY and SYGVKD. The CDR3 has 15 residues. The sequence derives from a man aged 18 to 30 in good health and CMV-seropositive. The gene calls are TRBV10-3 and TRBJ2-1; D call uncertain. Sequencing used PBMCs. The CDR3 protein is CAISESTPLKAEQFF. Written as DNA, the CDR3 is TGTGCCATCAGTGAGTCGACTCCCCTAAAAGCTGAGCAGTTCTTC.